This T cell receptor beta chain was identified during a study of early T cells in non-severe SARS-CoV-2 infection. From germline, CDR1 is LGHNA and CDR2 YNFKEQ. Trimming removed 0 bases from V and 0 bases from J; junction bases left unmatched: 14. The length of the CDR3 is 20 residues. This clonotype appeared a few times. A single record per CDR3 protein comes from TCRdb applying MiXCR to the 5' RACE reads. The sample includes about 49,000 distinct CDR3 sequences, 12% of them seen just once. Sequenced input: whole blood. This TCR came from an adult who was a healthcare worker with PCR-confirmed SARS-CoV-2 infection or an uninfected control (not recorded which). The chain carries TRBV4-2 and TRBJ2-5; 9 bases match TRBD2. The CDR3 DNA reads TGTGCCAGCAGCCAAGATCGTCCCCAGCGGGGGGCAGTGTACCAAGAGACCCAGTACTTC. It translates to CASSQDRPQRGAVYQETQYF.